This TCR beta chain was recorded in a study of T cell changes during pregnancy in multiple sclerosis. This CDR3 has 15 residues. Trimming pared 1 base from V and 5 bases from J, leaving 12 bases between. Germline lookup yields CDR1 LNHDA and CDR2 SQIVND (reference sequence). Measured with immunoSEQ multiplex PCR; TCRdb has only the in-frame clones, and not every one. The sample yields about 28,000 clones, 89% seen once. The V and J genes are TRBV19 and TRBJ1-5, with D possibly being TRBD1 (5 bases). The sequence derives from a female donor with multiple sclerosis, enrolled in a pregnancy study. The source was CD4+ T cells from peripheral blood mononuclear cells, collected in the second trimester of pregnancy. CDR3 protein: CASSIGGTWDQPQHF. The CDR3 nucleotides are TGTGCCAGTAGTATAGGGGGCACCTGGGATCAGCCCCAGCATTTT. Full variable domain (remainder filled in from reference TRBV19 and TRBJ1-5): DGGITQSPKYLFRKEGQNVTLSCEQNLNHDAMYWYRQDPGQGLRLIYYSQIVNDFQKGDIAEGYSVSREKKESFPLTVTSAQKNPTAFYLCASSIGGTWDQPQHFGDGTRLSIL.